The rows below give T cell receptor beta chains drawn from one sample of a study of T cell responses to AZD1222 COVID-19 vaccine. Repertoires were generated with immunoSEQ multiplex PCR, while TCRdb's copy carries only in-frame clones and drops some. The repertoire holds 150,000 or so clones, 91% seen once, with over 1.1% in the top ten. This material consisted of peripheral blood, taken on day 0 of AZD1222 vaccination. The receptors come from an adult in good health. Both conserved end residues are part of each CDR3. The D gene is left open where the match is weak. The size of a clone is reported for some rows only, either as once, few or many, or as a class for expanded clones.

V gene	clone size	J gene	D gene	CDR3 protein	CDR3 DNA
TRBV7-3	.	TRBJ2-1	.	CASSRWRQSSYNEQFF	TGTGCCAGCAGCCGCTGGCGGCAAAGCTCCTACAATGAGCAGTTCTTC
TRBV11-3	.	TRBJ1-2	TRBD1	CASSLGTASNYGYTF	TGTGCCAGCAGCTTGGGGACAGCCTCTAACTATGGCTACACCTTC
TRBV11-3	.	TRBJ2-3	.	CASSLARSSTDTQYF	TGTGCCAGCAGCTTAGCCAGGTCTAGCACAGATACGCAGTATTTT
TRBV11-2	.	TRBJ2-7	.	CASRPVGGEQYF	TGTGCCAGCAGACCGGTCGGAGGCGAGCAGTACTTC
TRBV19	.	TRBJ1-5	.	CASSMGRKHGNQPQHF	TGTGCCAGTAGTATGGGGAGAAAGCATGGCAATCAGCCCCAGCATTTT
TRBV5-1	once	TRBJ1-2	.	CASSLALGGNGYTF	TGCGCCAGCAGCTTGGCCCTCGGTGGGAATGGCTACACCTTC
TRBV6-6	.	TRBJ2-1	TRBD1	CASSYEGTGDYNEQFF	TGTGCCAGCAGTTACGAGGGGACAGGGGATTACAATGAGCAGTTCTTC
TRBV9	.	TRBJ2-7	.	CASSVGGVRSYEQYF	TGTGCCAGCAGCGTAGGAGGGGTCAGGTCCTACGAGCAGTACTTC
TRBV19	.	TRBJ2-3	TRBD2	CASSPGLAGRDTQYF	TGTGCCAGTAGTCCGGGACTAGCGGGAAGAGATACGCAGTATTTT
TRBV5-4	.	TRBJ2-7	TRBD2	CASSFSSGGAAYEQYF	TGTGCCAGCAGCTTCTCTAGCGGGGGCGCTGCCTACGAGCAGTACTTC
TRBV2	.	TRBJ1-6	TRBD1	CASSVDRADSPLHF	TGTGCCAGCAGTGTAGACAGGGCAGATTCACCCCTCCACTTT
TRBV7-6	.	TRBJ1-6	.	CASSRLGTGTTSPPLHF	TGTGCCAGCAGCAGATTGGGAACCGGGACAACTTCGCCCCCCCTCCACTTT
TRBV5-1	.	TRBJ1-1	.	CASSLEGRANTEAFF	TGCGCCAGCAGCTTGGAGGGTCGGGCCAACACTGAAGCTTTCTTT
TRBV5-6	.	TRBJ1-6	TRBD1	CASSLGQGTSPLHF	TGTGCCAGCAGCCTCGGACAGGGGACTTCACCCCTCCACTTT
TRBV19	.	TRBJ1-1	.	CASSITVRAYTEAFF	TGTGCCAGTAGTATTACCGTAAGGGCGTACACTGAAGCTTTCTTT
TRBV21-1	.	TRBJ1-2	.	CASTYSQNYGYTF	TGTGCCAGCACTTACAGCCAAAACTATGGCTACACCTTC
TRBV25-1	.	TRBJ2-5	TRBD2	CASSEMGVGREKTQYF	TGTGCCAGCAGTGAAATGGGGGTAGGGCGGGAGAAGACCCAGTACTTC
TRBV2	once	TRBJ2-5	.	CASRRALGYETQYF	TGTGCCAGCAGGAGGGCCCTGGGTTACGAGACCCAGTACTTC
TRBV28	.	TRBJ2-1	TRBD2	CASSLPPLPSGGFYNEQFF	TGTGCCAGCAGTTTACCCCCCCTCCCCAGCGGGGGCTTCTACAATGAGCAGTTCTTC
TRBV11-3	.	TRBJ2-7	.	CASSSLSLSPIYEQYF	TGTGCCAGCAGCTCCTTGAGCCTCTCCCCAATTTACGAGCAGTACTTC
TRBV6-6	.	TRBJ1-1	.	CASSYVSPEAFF	TGTGCCAGCAGTTACGTGTCGCCTGAAGCTTTCTTT
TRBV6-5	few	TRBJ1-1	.	CASRPFRDTEAFF	TGTGCCAGCAGACCATTCAGAGACACTGAAGCTTTCTTT
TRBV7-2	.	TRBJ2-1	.	CASRLDSNNEQFF	TGTGCCAGCAGACTTGACAGCAACAATGAGCAGTTCTTC
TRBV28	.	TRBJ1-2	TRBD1	CASEGWGQGTGYGYTF	TGTGCCAGCGAGGGTTGGGGACAGGGTACGGGCTATGGCTACACCTTC
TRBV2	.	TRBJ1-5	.	CASSPQDAGRPPQHF	TGTGCCAGCAGTCCACAGGACGCGGGAAGGCCGCCCCAGCATTTT
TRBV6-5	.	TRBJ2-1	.	CASSSGLEGLNEQFF	TGTGCCAGCAGTTCGGGACTTGAAGGATTAAATGAGCAGTTCTTC
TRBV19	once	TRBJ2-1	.	CASTTGRGLNEQFF	TGTGCCAGTACCACAGGGCGGGGGTTAAATGAGCAGTTCTTC
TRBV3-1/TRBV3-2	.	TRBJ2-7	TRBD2	CASSRAGGAYEQYF	TGTGCCAGCAGCCGAGCGGGGGGGGCCTACGAGCAGTACTTC
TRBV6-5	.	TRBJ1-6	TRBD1	CASTKIRTGGAPLHF	TGTGCCAGCACTAAAATTAGGACAGGGGGAGCACCCCTCCACTTT
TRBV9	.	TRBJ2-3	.	CASSVVGNGGSTQYF	TGTGCCAGCAGCGTAGTGGGGAATGGGGGGAGTACGCAGTATTTT
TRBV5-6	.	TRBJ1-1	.	CASSLLEPNTEAFF	TGTGCCAGCAGCTTGCTGGAACCGAACACTGAAGCTTTCTTT
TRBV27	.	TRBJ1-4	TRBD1	CASSLLQDRGEKLFF	TGTGCCAGCAGTTTACTTCAGGACAGGGGCGAAAAACTGTTTTTT
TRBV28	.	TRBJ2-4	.	CASSPAPGKGEDIQYF	TGTGCCAGCAGTCCCGCCCCAGGGAAAGGTGAAGACATTCAGTACTTC
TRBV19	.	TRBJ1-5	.	CASSIGEGQPQHF	TGTGCCAGTAGTATAGGGGAGGGACAGCCCCAGCATTTT
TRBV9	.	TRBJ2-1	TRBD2	CASSVVTSGDEQFF	TGTGCCAGCAGCGTAGTAACTAGCGGCGATGAGCAGTTCTTC
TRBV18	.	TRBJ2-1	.	CASSPDGYSYNEQFF	TGTGCCAGCTCACCCGACGGGTACTCCTACAATGAGCAGTTCTTC
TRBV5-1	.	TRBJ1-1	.	CASSASVNTEAFF	TGCGCCAGCAGCGCGAGCGTGAACACTGAAGCTTTCTTT
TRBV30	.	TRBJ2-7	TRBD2	CAWTGGGSGSYEQYF	TGTGCCTGGACCGGGGGGGGGAGTGGTTCCTACGAGCAGTACTTC
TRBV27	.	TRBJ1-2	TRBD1	CASRGDSGGYTF	TGTGCCAGCAGGGGGGACAGCGGAGGCTACACCTTC
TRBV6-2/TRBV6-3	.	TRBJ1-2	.	CASSYSTLRYTF	TGTGCCAGCAGTTACTCGACTCTCCGCTACACCTTC
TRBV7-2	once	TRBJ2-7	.	CASSPQDYGPQYF	TGTGCCAGCAGCCCTCAAGACTACGGACCGCAGTACTTC
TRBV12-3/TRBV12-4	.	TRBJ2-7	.	CASSLNYEQYF	TGTGCCAGCAGTCTTAACTACGAGCAGTACTTC
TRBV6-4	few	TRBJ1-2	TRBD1	CASSEEQGQFYGYTF	TGTGCCAGCAGTGAGGAACAGGGGCAATTCTATGGCTACACCTTC
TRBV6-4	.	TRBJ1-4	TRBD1	CASSAQGTGGGKLFF	TGTGCCAGCAGTGCCCAAGGGACAGGAGGTGGGAAACTGTTTTTT
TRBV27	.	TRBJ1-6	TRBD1	CASSLYQGAPRSPLHF	TGTGCCAGCAGTTTATACCAGGGGGCCCCTAGATCACCCCTCCACTTT
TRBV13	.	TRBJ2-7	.	CASSGHTYEQYF	TGTGCCAGCAGCGGGCACACCTACGAGCAGTACTTC
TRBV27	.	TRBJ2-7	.	CASQPRVNSHEQYF	TGTGCCAGCCAACCCCGGGTAAACAGCCACGAGCAGTACTTC
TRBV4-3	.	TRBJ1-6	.	CASSQELGIGSPLHF	TGCGCCAGCAGCCAAGAGTTAGGGATCGGTTCACCCCTCCACTTT
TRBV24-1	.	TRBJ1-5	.	CATSDNGQYQPQHF	TGTGCCACCAGTGATAACGGACAGTATCAGCCCCAGCATTTT
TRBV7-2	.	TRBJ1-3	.	CASSPNPGNSGNTIYF	TGTGCCAGCAGCCCCAACCCCGGGAACTCTGGAAACACCATATATTTT
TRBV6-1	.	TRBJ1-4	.	CASSEVGGSNEKLFF	TGTGCCAGCAGTGAAGTCGGGGGGTCTAATGAAAAACTGTTTTTT
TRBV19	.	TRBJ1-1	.	CASSLRADTEAFF	TGTGCCAGTAGTCTCAGGGCTGACACTGAAGCTTTCTTT
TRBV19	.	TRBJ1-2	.	CASSIGGPNYGYTF	TGTGCCAGTAGTATTGGAGGGCCCAACTATGGCTACACCTTC
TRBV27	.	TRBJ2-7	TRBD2	CASSSSLRAGGSYEQYF	TGTGCCAGCAGTTCCTCCCTCCGCGCGGGAGGTTCCTACGAGCAGTACTTC
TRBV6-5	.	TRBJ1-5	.	CASSYSWGQPQHF	TGTGCCAGCAGTTACTCATGGGGTCAGCCCCAGCATTTT
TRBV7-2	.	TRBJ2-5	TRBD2	CASSLRAGEETQYF	TGTGCCAGCAGCTTAAGGGCGGGGGAAGAGACCCAGTACTTC
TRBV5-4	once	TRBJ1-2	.	CASSLDRRGGYGYTF	TGTGCCAGCAGCTTGGACAGGCGAGGGGGGTATGGCTACACCTTC